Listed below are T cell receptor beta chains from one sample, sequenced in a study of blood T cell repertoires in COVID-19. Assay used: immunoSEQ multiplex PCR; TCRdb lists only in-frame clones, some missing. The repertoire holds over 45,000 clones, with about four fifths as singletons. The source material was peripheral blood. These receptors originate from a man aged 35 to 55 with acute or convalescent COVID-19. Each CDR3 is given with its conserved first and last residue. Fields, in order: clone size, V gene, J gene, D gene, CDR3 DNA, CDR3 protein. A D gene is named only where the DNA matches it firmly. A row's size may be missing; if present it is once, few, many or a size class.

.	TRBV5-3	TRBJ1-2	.	TGTGCCAGAATGGGCCAACCTGGCTTATATGGCTACACCTTC	CARMGQPGLYGYTF
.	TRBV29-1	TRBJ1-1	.	TGCAGCGTTACCACGGACAGATCATTGACTGAAGCTTTCTTT	CSVTTDRSLTEAFF
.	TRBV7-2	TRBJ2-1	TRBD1	TGTGCCAGCAGCTACCACAGGGGGCGTAGCTCCTACAATGAGCAGTTCTTC	CASSYHRGRSSYNEQFF
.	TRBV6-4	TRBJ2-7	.	TGTGCCAGCAGTCGGGAGACAGCCTCCTACGAGCAGTACTTC	CASSRETASYEQYF
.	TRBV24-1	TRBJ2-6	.	TGTGCCACCAGTGATCCCCGCAGGGGTGCTGGGGCCAACGTCCTGACTTTC	CATSDPRRGAGANVLTF
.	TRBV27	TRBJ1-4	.	TGTGCCAGCAGCAACAGCGGGGTTTCGGAAAAACTGTTTTTT	CASSNSGVSEKLFF
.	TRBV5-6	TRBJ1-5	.	TGTGCCAGCAGCTGGCAGAATCAGCCCCAGCATTTT	CASSWQNQPQHF
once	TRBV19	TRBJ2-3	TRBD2	TGTGCCAGTAGTATAGGGTCAGCGGGGGTATACGATACGCAGTATTTT	CASSIGSAGVYDTQYF
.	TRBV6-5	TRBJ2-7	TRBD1	TGTGCCAGCAGGCCGACAGGGGGCGGATTAAATGGGTACTTC	CASRPTGGGLNGYF
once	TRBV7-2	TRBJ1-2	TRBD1	TGTGCCAGCAGCGCCAAGACAGGGGTATATGGCTACACCTTC	CASSAKTGVYGYTF
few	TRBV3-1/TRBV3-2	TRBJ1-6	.	TGTGCCAGCAGTACAGACAGGTTAGGGCTCCTCCACTTT	CASSTDRLGLLHF
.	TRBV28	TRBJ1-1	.	TGTGCCAGCAAGGGGGGGACTGAAGCTTTCTTT	CASKGGTEAFF
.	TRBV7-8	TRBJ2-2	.	TGTGCCAGCAGCAACCGGGGAGTCGCGTCCGGGGAGCTGTTTTTT	CASSNRGVASGELFF
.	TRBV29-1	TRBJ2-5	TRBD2	TGCAGCGGGGGAAGGGAGGGGACCCAGTACTTC	CSGGREGTQYF
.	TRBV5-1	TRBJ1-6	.	TGCGCCAGCAGCTTCGGACAGAGCTATTCACCCCTCCACTTT	CASSFGQSYSPLHF
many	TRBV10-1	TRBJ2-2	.	TGCGCCAGCAGTTCTCGGGGAACGAACACCGGGGAGCTGTTTTTT	CASSSRGTNTGELFF
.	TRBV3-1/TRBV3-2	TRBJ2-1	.	TGTGCCAGCAGCCAATACCTAAGCAATGAGCAGTTCTTC	CASSQYLSNEQFF
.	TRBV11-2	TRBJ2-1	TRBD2	TGTGCCAGCAGCAGAACTAGCGGGGGGGCCGATATCTATGAGCAGTTCTTC	CASSRTSGGADIYEQFF
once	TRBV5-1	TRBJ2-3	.	TGCGCCAGCAGCCCTACAGGAAGGACAGCTAGCACAGATACGCAGTATTTT	CASSPTGRTASTDTQYF
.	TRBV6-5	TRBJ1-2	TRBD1	TGTGCCAGCACCCTCCGGACAGGCTTGGATGGCTACACCTTC	CASTLRTGLDGYTF
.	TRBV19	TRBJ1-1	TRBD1	TGTGCCAGTAGTCCTCCACAGGGGCGTAATGAAGCTTTCTTT	CASSPPQGRNEAFF
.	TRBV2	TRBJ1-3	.	TGTGCCAGCAGTGTGAGCTCTGGAAACACCATATATTTT	CASSVSSGNTIYF
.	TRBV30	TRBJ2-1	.	TGTGCCTGGAGTGTAATGGCTAGCGAGTCCTACAATGAGCAGTTCTTC	CAWSVMASESYNEQFF
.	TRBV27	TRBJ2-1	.	TGTGCCAGCAGTTTGGGGCTACTATTTTTGCAGTTCTTC	CASSLGLLFLQFF
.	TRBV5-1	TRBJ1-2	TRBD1	TGCGCCAGCAGCGAACAACAGGGGTTGCAGGGCTACACCTTC	CASSEQQGLQGYTF
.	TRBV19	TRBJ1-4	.	TGTGCCAGTAGTCCTACAGGGCGGAGGTATGAAAAACTGTTTTTT	CASSPTGRRYEKLFF
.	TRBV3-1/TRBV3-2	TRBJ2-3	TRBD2	TGTGCCAGCAGCTTACGGACTAGCGGGGGCACAGATACGCAGTATTTT	CASSLRTSGGTDTQYF
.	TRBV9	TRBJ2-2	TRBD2	TGTGCCAGCAGCGTAGCTGGGCCTAGCGGAACCGGGGAGCTGTTTTTT	CASSVAGPSGTGELFF
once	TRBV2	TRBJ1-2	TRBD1	TGTGCCAGCAGTCAGATCGAAGGGGGCGGCTACACCTTC	CASSQIEGGGYTF
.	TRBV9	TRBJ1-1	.	TGTGCCAGCAGCCTTTGGGGGGGAGTCACTGAAGCTTTCTTT	CASSLWGGVTEAFF
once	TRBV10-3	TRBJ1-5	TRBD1	TGTGCCATTAGACAGGGGAATCAGCCCCAGCATTTT	CAIRQGNQPQHF
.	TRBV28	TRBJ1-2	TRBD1	TGTGCCAGCAGTCCAAGACAGGGGGCGTATGGCTACACCTTC	CASSPRQGAYGYTF
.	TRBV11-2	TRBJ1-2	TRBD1	TGTGCCAGCAGCTCCCACAGGGGGGCCTTTAACTATGGCTACACCTTC	CASSSHRGAFNYGYTF
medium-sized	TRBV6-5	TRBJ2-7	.	TGTGCCAGCAGTCACAGGGTCGGCTACGAGCAGTACTTC	CASSHRVGYEQYF
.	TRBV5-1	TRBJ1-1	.	TGCGCCAGCAGCTTGGTGGGGGGGATTTTGACTGAAGCTTTCTTT	CASSLVGGILTEAFF
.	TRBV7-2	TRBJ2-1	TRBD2	TGTGCCAGCAGCTTAGGAGCGGGGTTTTACAATGAGCAGTTCTTC	CASSLGAGFYNEQFF
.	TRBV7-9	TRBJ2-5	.	TGTGCCAGCAGCTTACTAGAGACCCAGTACTTC	CASSLLETQYF
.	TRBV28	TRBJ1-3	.	TGTGCCAGCAGTTTACAAGGGGCAGGTGGAAACACCATATATTTT	CASSLQGAGGNTIYF
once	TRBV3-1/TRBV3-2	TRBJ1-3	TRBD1	TGTGCCAGCAGCCAGTGGGGACTGGACAGGATCGGAAACACCATATATTTT	CASSQWGLDRIGNTIYF
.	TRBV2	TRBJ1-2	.	TGTGCCACCAACACCTTACATTATGGCTACACCTTC	CATNTLHYGYTF
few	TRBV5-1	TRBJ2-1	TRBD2	TGCGCCAGCAGCAACGGGACTAGCCTAGGGTATGAGCAGTTCTTC	CASSNGTSLGYEQFF
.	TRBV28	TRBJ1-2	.	TGTGCCAGCAGTTTATCGAGGAACTATGGCTACACCTTC	CASSLSRNYGYTF
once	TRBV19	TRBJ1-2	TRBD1	TGTGCCAGTAAACCCCAACAGGGGGATAACTATGGCTACACCTTC	CASKPQQGDNYGYTF
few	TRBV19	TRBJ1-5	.	TGTGCCAGTAGTACGTCGGTGACGGGGATGTACAAGCCCCAGCATTTT	CASSTSVTGMYKPQHF
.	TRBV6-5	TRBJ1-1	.	TGTGCCAGCAGCCCCGCAGGGGCGGTGAACACTGAAGCTTTCTTT	CASSPAGAVNTEAFF
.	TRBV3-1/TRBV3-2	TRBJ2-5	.	TGTGCCAGCAGCCATATGAGGGACTCCCCCCGGGAGACCCAGTACTTC	CASSHMRDSPRETQYF
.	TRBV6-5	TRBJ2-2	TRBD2	TGTGCCACGGGGGGTGATGGGGAAACCGGGGAGCTGTTTTTT	CATGGDGETGELFF
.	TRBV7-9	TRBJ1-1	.	TGTGCCAGCAGCCGACGGAGCACTGAAGCTTTCTTT	CASSRRSTEAFF
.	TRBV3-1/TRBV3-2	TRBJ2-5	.	TGTGCCAGCAGCCAAGATGGCAAGACCCAGTACTTC	CASSQDGKTQYF
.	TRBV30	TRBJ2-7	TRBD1	TGTGCCTGGAGTTTAACAGGGGGCGACGAGCAGTACTTC	CAWSLTGGDEQYF
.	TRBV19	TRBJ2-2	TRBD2	TGTGCCAGTAGCGAGGGGGGGACTAGAGGTTCCGGGGAGCTGTTTTTT	CASSEGGTRGSGELFF
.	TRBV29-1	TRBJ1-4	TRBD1	TGCAGCGGTCGGACAGGGGCAAAAACTAATGAAAAACTGTTTTTT	CSGRTGAKTNEKLFF
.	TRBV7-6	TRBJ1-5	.	TGTGCCAGCAGCTTAGGGGCAGCCAATAGCAATCAGCCCCAGCATTTT	CASSLGAANSNQPQHF
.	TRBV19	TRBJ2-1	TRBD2	TGTGCCAGTAGTATAGGTAGCGGGGGGGCCTACAATGAGCAGTTCTTC	CASSIGSGGAYNEQFF
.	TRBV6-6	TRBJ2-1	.	TGTGCCAGCAGGGGTCGGGACATACGCTACAATGAGCAGTTCTTC	CASRGRDIRYNEQFF
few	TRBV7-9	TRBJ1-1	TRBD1	TGTGCCAGCAGCTGGACAGGGGCTAATGAAGCTTTCTTT	CASSWTGANEAFF
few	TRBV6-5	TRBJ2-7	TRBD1	TGTGCCAGCAGGACCGGGACAGGGGTCTACGAGCAGTACTTC	CASRTGTGVYEQYF
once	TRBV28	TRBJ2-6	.	TGTGCCAGCAGTCCACAGGAGTCTGGGGCCAACGTCCTGACTTTC	CASSPQESGANVLTF
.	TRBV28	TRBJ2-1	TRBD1	TGTGCCAGCATTCCTACCCCGGGCACAGGGGGAAGGCATGAGCAGTTCTTC	CASIPTPGTGGRHEQFF
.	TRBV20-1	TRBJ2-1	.	TGCAGTGCTAGGTCTAGTGAGCAGTTCTTC	CSARSSEQFF